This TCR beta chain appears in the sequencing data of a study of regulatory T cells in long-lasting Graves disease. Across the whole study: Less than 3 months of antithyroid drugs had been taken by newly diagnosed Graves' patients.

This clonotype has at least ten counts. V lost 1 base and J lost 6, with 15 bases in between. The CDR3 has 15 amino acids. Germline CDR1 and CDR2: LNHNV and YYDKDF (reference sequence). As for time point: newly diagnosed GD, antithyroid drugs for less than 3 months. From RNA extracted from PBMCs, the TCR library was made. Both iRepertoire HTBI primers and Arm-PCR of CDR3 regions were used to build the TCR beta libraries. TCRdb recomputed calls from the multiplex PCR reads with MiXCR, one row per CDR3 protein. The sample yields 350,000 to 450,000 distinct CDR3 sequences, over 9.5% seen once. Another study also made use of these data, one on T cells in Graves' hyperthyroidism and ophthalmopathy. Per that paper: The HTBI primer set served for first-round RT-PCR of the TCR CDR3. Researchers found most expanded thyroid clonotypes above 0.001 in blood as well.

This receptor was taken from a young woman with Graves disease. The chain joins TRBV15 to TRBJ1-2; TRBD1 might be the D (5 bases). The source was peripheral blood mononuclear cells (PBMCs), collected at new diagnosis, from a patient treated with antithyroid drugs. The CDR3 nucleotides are TGTGCCACCAGCAGAGCGGTGGGGCAGTATCATGGCTACACCTTC. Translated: CATSRAVGQYHGYTF.